This T cell receptor beta chain was retrieved from a study of blood T cell repertoires in COVID-19. Study background: Samples representing acute and convalescent COVID-19 were sourced from the United States, Italy and Spain. PBMCs, B-cell-depleted T cells, or T cells provided the cDNA or gDNA that made up the material.

V lost 2 bases and J 8 bases, leaving 15 bases between the germline ends. From germline, CDR1 is SGHTA and CDR2 FQGTGA. The CDR3 has 15 residues. Generated by immunoSEQ multiplex PCR, the TCRdb table keeps only in-frame clones and is missing some. The sample consists of about 200,000 clones, roughly 83% of them appearing once. Adults between about 18 and 89 years of age took part from about two dozen US areas. Donors were grouped by their self-reported clinical history. The chain joins TRBV7-3 to TRBJ2-2; tentative D call: TRBD2 (5 bases). The specimen was PBMCs or T cells enriched from blood (not recorded which). This clonotype was sampled from a man aged 40-49 years with acute COVID-19. The CDR3, as DNA: TGTGCCAGCAGCTTAGAGGGCCCTCCCGTGGGGGAGCTGTTTTTT. It specifies CASSLEGPPVGELFF.